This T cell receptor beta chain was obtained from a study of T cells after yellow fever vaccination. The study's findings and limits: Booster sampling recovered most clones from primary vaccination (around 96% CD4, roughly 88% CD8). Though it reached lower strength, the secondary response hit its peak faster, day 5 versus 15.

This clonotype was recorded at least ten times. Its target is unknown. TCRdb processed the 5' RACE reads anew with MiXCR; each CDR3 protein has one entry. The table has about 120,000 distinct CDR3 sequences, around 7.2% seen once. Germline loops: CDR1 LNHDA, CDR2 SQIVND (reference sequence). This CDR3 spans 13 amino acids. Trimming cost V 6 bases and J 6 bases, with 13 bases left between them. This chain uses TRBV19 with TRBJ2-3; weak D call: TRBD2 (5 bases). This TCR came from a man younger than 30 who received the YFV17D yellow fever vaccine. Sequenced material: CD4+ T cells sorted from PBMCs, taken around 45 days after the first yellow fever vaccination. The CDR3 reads CASRIEGSDTQYF. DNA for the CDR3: TGTGCCAGTAGGATCGAGGGATCGGATACGCAGTATTTT.